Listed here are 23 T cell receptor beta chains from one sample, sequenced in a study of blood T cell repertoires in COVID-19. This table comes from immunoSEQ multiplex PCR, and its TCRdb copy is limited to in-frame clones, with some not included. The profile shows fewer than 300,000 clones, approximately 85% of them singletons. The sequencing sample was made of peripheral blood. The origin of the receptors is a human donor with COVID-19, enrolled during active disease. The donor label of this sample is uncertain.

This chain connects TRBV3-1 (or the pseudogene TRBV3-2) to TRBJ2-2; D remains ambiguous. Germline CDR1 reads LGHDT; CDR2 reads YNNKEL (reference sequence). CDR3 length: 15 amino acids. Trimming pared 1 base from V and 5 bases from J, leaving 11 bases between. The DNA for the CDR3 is TGTGCCAGCAGCCAAGGCCCCCATGCGACCGGGGAGCTGTTTTTT. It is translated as CASSQGPHATGELFF.

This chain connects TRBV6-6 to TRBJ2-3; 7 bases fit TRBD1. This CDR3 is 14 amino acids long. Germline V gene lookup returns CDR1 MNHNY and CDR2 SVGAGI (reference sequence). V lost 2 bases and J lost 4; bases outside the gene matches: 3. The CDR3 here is CASSYGQVADTQYF. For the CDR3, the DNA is TGTGCCAGCAGTTACGGACAGGTGGCAGATACGCAGTATTTT.

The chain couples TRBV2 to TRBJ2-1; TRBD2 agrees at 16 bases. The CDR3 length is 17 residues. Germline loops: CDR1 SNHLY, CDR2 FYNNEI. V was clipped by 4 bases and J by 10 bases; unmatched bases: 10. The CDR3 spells CASSVYPPGLAGGEQFF. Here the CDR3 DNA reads TGTGCCAGCAGTGTATACCCACCGGGACTAGCGGGAGGGGAGCAGTTCTTC.

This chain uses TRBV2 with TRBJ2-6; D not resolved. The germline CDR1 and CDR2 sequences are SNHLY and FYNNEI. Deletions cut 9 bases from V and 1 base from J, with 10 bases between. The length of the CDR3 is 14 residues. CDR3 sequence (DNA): TGTGCCAGAGATAGAGAGTCTGGGGCCAACGTCCTGACTTTC. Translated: CARDRESGANVLTF.

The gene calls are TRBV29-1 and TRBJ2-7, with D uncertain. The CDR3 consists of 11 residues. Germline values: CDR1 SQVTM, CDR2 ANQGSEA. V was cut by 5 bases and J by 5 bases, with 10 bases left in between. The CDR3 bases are TGCAGCGTTCGCGGCCGAGACGAGCAGTACTTC. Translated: CSVRGRDEQYF.

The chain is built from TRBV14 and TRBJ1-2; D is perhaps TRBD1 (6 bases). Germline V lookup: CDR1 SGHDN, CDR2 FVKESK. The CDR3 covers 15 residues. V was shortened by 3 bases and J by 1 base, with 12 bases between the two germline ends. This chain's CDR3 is CASSHPGGGNYGYTF. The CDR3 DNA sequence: TGTGCCAGCAGCCATCCTGGGGGCGGTAACTATGGCTACACCTTC.

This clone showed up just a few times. Here the CDR3 reads CAARRQGTDTQYF. CDR3 coding DNA: TGTGCGGCCCGCAGGCAGGGCACAGATACGCAGTATTTT. This chain joins TRBV3-1 (or the pseudogene TRBV3-2) and TRBJ2-3; D gene unclear. The CDR3 loop spans 13 amino acids. Germline CDR1 LGHDT, CDR2 YNNKEL (reference sequence).

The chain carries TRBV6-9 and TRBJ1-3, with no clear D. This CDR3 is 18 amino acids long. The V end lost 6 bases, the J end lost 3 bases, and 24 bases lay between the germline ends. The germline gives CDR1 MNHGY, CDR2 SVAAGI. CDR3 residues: CASSEMFFQTLCGNTIYF. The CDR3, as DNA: TGTGCCAGCAGCGAGATGTTCTTCCAAACTCTATGTGGAAACACCATATATTTT.

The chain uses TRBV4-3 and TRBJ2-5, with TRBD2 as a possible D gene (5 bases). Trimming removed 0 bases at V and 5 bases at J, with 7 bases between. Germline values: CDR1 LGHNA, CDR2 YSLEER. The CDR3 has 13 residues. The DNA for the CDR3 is TGCGCCAGCAGCCAAGATTTAGCGGAGACCCAGTACTTC. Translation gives CASSQDLAETQYF.

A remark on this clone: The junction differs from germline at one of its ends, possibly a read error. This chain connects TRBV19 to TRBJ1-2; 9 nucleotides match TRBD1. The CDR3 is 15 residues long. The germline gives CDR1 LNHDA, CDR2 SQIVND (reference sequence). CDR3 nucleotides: TGTGCCTGTAGGGACAGGGAAGTTATAGGCTATGGCTACACCTTC. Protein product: CACRDREVIGYGYTF.

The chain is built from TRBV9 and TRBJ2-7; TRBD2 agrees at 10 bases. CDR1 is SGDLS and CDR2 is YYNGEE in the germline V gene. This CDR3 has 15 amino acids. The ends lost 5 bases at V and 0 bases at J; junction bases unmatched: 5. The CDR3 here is CASSPRTSGSYEQYF. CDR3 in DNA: TGTGCCAGCAGTCCGAGGACTAGCGGCTCCTACGAGCAGTACTTC.

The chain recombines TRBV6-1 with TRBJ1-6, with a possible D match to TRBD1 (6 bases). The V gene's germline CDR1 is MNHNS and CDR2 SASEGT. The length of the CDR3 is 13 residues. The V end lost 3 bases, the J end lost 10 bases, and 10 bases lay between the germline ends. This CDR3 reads CASSDLQGSPLHF. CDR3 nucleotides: TGTGCCAGCAGTGACCTACAGGGATCACCCCTCCACTTT.

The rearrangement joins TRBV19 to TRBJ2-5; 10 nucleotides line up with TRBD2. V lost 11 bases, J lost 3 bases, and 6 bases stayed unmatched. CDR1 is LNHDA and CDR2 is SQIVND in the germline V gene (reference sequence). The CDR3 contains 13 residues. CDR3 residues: CAAGGTSEETQYF. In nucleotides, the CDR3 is TGTGCCGCGGGGGGGACTAGCGAAGAGACCCAGTACTTC.

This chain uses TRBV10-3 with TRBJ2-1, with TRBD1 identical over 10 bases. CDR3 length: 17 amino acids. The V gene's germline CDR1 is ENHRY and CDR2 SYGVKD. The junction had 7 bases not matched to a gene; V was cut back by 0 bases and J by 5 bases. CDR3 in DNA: TGTGCCATCAGTGAGTCTGCCGACAGGGGGCGACACAATGAGCAGTTCTTC. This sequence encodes CAISESADRGRHNEQFF.

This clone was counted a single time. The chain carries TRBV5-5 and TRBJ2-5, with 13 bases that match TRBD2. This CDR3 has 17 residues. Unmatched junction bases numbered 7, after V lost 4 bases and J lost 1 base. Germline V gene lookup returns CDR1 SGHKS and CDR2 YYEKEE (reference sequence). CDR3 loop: CASSQGLAGTFQETQYF. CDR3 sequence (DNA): TGTGCCAGCAGCCAGGGACTAGCGGGAACATTCCAAGAGACCCAGTACTTC.

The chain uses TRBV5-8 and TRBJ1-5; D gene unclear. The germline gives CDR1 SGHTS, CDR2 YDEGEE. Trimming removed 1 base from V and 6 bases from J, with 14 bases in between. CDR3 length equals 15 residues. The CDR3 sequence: CASSLRQASSQPQHF. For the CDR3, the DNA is TGTGCCAGCAGCTTGCGGCAGGCGAGCTCTCAGCCCCAGCATTTT.

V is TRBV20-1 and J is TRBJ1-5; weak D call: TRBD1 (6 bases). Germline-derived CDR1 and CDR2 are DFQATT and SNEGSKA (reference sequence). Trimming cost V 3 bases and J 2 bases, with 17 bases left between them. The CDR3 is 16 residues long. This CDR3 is CSASLTGRRRNQPQHF. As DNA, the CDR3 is TGCAGTGCTAGTCTTACAGGGCGACGGCGCAATCAGCCCCAGCATTTT.

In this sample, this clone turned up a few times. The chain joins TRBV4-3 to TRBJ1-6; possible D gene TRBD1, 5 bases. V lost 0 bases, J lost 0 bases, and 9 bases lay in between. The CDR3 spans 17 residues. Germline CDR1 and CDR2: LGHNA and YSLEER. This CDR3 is CASSQDFGGSYNSPLHF. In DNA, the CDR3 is TGCGCCAGCAGCCAAGATTTCGGGGGCTCCTATAATTCACCCCTCCACTTT.

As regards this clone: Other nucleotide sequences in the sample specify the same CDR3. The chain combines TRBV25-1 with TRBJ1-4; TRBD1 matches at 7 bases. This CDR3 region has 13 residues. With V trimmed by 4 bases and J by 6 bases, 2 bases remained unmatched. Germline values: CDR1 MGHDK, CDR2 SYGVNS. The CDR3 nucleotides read TGTGCCAGCAGTGTGACAGGGTATGAAAAACTGTTTTTT. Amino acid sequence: CASSVTGYEKLFF.

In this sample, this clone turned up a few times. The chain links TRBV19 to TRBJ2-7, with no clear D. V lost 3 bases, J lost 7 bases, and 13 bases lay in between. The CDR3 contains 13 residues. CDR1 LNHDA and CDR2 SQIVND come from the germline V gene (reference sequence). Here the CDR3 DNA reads TGTGCCAGTAGTATCTCGGGTTTACGAGAGCAGTACTTC. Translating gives CASSISGLREQYF.

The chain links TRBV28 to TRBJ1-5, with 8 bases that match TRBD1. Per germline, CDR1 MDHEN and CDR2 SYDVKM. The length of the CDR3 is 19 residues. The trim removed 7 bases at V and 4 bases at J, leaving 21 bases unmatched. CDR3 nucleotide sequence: TGTGCCAGCATCTTTTCGGGGCAGGGGGCGAGAGGCAAAAATCAGCCCCAGCATTTT. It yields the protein CASIFSGQGARGKNQPQHF.

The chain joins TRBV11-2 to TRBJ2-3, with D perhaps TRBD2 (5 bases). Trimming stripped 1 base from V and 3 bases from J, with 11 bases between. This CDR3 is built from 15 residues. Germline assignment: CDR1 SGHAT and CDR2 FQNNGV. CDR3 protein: CASSLVRERTDTQYF. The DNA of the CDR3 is TGTGCCAGCAGCTTAGTTAGGGAGAGGACAGATACGCAGTATTTT.

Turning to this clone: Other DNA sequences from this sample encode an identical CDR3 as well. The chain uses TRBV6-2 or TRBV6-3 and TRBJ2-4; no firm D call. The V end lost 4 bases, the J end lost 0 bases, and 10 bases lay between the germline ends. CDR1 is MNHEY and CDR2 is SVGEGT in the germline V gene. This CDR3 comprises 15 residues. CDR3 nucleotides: TGTGCCAGCAGTTTCCGGTCCTTAGCCAAAAACATTCAGTACTTC. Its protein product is CASSFRSLAKNIQYF.